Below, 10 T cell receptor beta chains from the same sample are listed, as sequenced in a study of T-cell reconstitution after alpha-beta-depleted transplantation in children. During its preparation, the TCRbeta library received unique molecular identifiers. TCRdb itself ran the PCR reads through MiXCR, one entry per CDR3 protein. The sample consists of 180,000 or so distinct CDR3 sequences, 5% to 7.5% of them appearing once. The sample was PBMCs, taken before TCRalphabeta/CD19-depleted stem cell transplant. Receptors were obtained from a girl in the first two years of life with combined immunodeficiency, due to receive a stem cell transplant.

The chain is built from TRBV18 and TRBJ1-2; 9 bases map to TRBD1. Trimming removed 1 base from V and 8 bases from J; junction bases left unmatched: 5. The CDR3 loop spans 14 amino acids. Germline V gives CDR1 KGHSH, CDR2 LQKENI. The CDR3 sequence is CASSPRTGAKGYTF. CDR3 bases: TGTGCCAGCTCACCACGGACAGGGGCCAAAGGCTACACCTTC.

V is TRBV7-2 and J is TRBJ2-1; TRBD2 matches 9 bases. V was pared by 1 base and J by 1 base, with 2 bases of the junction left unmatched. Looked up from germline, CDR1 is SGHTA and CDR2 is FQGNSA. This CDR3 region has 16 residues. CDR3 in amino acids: CASSLGRGGSYNEQFF. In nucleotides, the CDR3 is TGTGCCAGCAGCTTAGGGCGGGGGGGTTCCTACAATGAGCAGTTCTTC.

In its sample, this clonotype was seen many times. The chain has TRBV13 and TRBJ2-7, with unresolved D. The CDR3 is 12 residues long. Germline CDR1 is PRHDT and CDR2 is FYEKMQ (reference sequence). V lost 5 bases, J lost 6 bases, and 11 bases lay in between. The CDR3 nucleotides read TGTGCCAGCAGCCTAACCCGTGCCGAGCAGTACTTC. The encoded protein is CASSLTRAEQYF.

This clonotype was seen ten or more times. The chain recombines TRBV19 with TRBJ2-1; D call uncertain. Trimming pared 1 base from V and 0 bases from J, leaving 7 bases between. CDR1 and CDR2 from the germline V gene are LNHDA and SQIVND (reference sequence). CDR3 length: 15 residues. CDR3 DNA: TGTGCCAGTAGTATAGTCGATGACTCCTACAATGAGCAGTTCTTC. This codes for CASSIVDDSYNEQFF.

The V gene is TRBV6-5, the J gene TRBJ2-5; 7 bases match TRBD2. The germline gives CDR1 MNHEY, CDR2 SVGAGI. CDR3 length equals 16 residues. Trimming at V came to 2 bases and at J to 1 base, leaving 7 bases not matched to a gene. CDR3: CASSYPAGRVQETQYF. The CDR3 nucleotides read TGTGCCAGCAGTTACCCGGCAGGGAGGGTCCAAGAGACCCAGTACTTC.

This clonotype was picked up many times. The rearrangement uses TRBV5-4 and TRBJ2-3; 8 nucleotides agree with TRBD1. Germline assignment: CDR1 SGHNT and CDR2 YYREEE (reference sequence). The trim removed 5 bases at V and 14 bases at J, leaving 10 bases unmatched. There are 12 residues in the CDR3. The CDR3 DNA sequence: TGTGCCAGCAGATTCGGACAGGGTGAGGGGTATTTT. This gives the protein CASRFGQGEGYF. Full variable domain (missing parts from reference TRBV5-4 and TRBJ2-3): ETGVTQSPTHLIKTRGQQVTLRCSSQSGHNTVSWYQQALGQGPQFIFQYYREEENGRGNFPPRFSGLQFPNYSSELNVNALELDDSALYLCASRFGQGEGYFGPGTRLTVL.

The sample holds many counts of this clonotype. DNA of the CDR3: TGTGCCAGCAGTTTTGACGGGATCAATCAGCCCCAGCATTTT. Translating it yields CASSFDGINQPQHF. The chain recombines TRBV27 with TRBJ1-5; D gene ambiguous. This CDR3 comprises 14 residues. V lost 3 bases, J lost 3 bases, and 9 bases lay in between. Germline loops: CDR1 MNHEY, CDR2 SMNVEV (reference sequence).

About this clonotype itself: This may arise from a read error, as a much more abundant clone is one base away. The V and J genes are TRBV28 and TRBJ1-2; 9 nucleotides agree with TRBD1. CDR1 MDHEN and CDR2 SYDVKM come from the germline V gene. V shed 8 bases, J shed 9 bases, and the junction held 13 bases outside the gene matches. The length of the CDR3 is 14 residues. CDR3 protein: CASRKQGAEYSYTF. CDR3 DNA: TGTGCCAGCCGAAAACAGGGGGCAGAATATAGCTACACCTTC.

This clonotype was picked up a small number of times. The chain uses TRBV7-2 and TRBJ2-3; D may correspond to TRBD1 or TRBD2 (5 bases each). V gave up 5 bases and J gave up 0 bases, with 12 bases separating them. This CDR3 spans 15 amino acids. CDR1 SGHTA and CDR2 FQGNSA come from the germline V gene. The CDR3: CASSHGAVSTDTQYF. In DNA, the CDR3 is TGTGCCAGCAGCCACGGGGCAGTTAGCACAGATACGCAGTATTTT.

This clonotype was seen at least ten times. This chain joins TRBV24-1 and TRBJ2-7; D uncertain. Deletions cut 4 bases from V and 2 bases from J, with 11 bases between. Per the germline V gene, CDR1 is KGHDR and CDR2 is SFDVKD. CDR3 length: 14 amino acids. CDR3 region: CATSDRTVAYEQYF. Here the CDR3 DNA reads TGTGCCACCAGTGACCGGACGGTGGCCTACGAGCAGTACTTC.